The sequence of this TCR beta chain was determined in a study of blood T cell repertoires in COVID-19. Study-wide background: The analysed material was cDNA or gDNA that came from T cells, B-cell-depleted T cells, or PBMCs.

The repertoire was sequenced with immunoSEQ multiplex PCR; TCRdb's copy has only in-frame clones and lacks some. The repertoire has approximately 150,000 clones, approximately 80% of them found once; the top ten carry 6%. Residents of approximately 25 US areas, aged roughly 18 to 89 years, made up the participants. Clinical history reported by participants formed the basis on which cohorts were assigned. V lost 5 bases and J lost 3, with 17 bases in between. The V gene's germline CDR1 is SGHTA and CDR2 FQGTGA. This CDR3 region has 16 residues. J is TRBJ2-1 and V is TRBV7-3, with TRBD2 as a possible D gene (6 bases). This sequence was found in a man aged 35-49 years who had recovered from COVID-19. Sequencing was carried out using PBMCs or T cells enriched from blood (not recorded which). The CDR3 spells CASSPHDWGVYNEQFF. The CDR3 nucleotides read TGTGCCAGCAGCCCCCACGATTGGGGGGTCTACAATGAGCAGTTCTTC.